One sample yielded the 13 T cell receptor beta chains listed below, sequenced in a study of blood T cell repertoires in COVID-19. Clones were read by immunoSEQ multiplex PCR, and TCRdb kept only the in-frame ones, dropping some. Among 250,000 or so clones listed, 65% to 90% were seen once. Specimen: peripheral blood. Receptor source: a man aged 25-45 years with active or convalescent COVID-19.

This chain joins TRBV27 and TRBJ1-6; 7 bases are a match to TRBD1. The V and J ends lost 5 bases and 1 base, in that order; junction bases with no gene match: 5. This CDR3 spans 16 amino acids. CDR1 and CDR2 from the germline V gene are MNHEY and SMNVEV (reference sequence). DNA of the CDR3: TGTGCCAGCAGTCTGACAGGGACGTCCTATAATTCACCCCTCCACTTT. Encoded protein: CASSLTGTSYNSPLHF.

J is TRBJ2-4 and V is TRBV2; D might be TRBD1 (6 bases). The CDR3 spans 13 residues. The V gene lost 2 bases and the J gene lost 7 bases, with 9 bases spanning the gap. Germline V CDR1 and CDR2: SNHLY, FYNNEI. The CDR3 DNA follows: TGTGCCAGCAGTGAAACAGGGATGAACATTCAGTACTTC. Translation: CASSETGMNIQYF.

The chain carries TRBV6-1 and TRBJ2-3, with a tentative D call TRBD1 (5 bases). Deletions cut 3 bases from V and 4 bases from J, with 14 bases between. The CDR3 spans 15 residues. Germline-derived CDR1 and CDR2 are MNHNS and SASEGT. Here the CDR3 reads CASSDVGALSDTQYF. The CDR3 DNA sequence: TGTGCCAGCAGTGATGTAGGGGCCCTCTCAGATACGCAGTATTTT.

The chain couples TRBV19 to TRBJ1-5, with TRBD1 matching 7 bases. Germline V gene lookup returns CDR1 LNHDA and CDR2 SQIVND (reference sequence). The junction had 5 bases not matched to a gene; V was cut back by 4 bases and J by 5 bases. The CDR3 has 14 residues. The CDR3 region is CASSTRGAYQPQHF. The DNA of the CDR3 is TGTGCCAGTAGTACCAGGGGGGCGTATCAGCCCCAGCATTTT.

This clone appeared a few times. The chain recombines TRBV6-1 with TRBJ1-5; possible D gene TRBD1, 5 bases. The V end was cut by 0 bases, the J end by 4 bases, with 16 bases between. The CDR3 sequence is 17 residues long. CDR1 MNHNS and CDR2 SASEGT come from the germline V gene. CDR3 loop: CASSEAHSLGGNQPQHF. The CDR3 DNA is TGTGCCAGCAGTGAAGCGCATTCACTCGGGGGGAATCAGCCCCAGCATTTT.

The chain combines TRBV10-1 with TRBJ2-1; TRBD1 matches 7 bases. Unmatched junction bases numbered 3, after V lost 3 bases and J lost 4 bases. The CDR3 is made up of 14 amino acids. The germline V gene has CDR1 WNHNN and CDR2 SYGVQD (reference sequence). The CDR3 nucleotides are TGCGCCAGCAGTGACGGGACAGCGTACAATGAGCAGTTCTTC. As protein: CASSDGTAYNEQFF.

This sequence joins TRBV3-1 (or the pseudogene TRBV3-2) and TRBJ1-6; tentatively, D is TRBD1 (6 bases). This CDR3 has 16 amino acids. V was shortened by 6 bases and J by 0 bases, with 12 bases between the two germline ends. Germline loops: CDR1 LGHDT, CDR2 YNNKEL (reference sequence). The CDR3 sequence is CASRFDRSSYNSPLHF. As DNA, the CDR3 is TGTGCCAGCAGGTTCGACAGGAGCTCCTATAATTCACCCCTCCACTTT.

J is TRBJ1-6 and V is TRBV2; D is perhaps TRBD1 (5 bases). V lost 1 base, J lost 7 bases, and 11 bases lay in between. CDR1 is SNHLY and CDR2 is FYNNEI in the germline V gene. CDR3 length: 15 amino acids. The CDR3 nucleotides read TGTGCCAGCAGTGAAGAACAGGACCCAAATTCACCCCTCCACTTT. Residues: CASSEEQDPNSPLHF.

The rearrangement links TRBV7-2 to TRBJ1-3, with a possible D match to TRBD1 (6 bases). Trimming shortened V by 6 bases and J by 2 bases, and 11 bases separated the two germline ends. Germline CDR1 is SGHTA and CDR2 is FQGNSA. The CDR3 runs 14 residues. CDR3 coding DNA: TGTGCCAGCAGGGTGGGGGCGGCTGGAAACACCATATATTTT. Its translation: CASRVGAAGNTIYF.

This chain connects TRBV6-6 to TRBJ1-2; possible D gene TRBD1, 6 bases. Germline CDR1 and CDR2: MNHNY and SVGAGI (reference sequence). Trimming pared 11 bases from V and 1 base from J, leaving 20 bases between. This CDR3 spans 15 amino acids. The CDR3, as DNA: TGTGCCGGCCAGTCCAGGGGCTTGGATAACTATGGCTACACCTTC. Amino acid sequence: CAGQSRGLDNYGYTF.

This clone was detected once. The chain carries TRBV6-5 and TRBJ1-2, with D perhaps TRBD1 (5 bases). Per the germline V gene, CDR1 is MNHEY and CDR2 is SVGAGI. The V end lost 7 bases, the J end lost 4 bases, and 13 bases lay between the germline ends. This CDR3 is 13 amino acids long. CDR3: CASKRGVGYGYTF. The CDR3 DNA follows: TGTGCCAGCAAACGGGGGGTCGGCTATGGCTACACCTTC.

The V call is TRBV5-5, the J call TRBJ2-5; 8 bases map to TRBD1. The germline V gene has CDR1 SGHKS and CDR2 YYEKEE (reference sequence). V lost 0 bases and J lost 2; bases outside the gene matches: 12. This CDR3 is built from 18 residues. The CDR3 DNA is TGTGCCAGCAGCTTGGCGTATTCTATTGGACAGGGACAAGAGACCCAGTACTTC. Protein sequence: CASSLAYSIGQGQETQYF. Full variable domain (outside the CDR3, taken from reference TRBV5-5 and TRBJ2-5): DAGVTQSPTHLIKTRGQQVTLRCSPISGHKSVSWYQQVLGQGPQFIFQYYEKEERGRGNFPDRFSARQFPNYSSELNVNALLLGDSALYLCASSLAYSIGQGQETQYFGPGTRLLVL.

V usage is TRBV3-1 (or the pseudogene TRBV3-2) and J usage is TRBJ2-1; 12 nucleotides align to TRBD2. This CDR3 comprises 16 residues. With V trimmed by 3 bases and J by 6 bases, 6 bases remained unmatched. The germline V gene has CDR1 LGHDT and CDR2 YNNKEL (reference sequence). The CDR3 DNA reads TGTGCCAGCAGCCACAACCTAGCGGGGGGGACCAATGAGCAGTTCTTC. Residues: CASSHNLAGGTNEQFF.